This TCR beta chain was captured by sequencing in a study of tumor and adjacent non-tumor tissue in lung cancer (dated by TCRdb to the late 2010s). Turning to the overall study: The cohort included eleven to twelve adenocarcinoma, 2 squamous cell carcinoma and 1 small cell lung cancer patients. A total of 95 million to 150 million productive TCRbeta reads were generated by sequencing, corresponding to an average of roughly 4 million reads per sample. TCRbeta CDR3 sequencing was performed on a few dozen paired specimens, with one tumor sample and one normal lung sample collected per patient. The study compared bulk TCRbeta repertoires between lung tumor tissue and matched distant non-tumor lung tissue from over twelve lung cancer patients. Among the roughly 15 patients, ages ranged from roughly 31 to 85 years, some 10 were men and 5 were women, and disease was TNM stage I to III. Beyond this particular receptor, the publication reports: The cohort had only approximately 16 patients, and the authors noted that larger samples and more detailed clinical data are needed. Peripheral blood was not sequenced, so blood TCRbeta repertoires were not examined in the lung cancer patients of the study. TCR diversity was significantly higher in younger patients, and greater tumor TCR diversity was associated with shorter overall survival and shorter disease-free survival. Neither the sequencing platform nor unique molecular identifiers are named or mentioned anywhere in the methods. Tumor tissue showed significantly greater TCR diversity (inverse Simpson) than normal lung tissue (about 400 vs 180, P = 0.0075, Mann-Whitney U test). In normal lung, the top 100 clones accounted for a significantly larger cumulative share of the repertoire than in tumor tissue.

Turning to this clonotype: Its antigen is unknown. A read error is likely, as this CDR3 ends without the conserved phenylalanine or tryptophan.

Library preparation used multiplex PCR. Instrument on record: Illumina HiSeq 2500. TCRbeta libraries were built by three rounds of nested PCR using primers (Table S4), following protocols modified from ARM-PCR. Before sequencing, PCR products of 200-500 bp were cut from the gel and purified using the QIAquick gel extraction kit. In the original analysis: Reads were cleaned with Trimmomatic, merged with FLASH into complete CDR3 sequences, and assigned to V(D)J germline segments with MiTCR. Clonal diversity was computed as the inverse Simpson's index with VDJtools. In-frame sequences without a premature stop codon were defined as productive reads. The public reads were reprocessed in TCRdb via fastp at Q25 and MiXCR, keeping in-frame beta chains. When rows share a CDR3 protein, they turn into one entry using the most common DNA and genes. What appears here as the V and J calls and clone size reflects TCRdb's work, not the paper's. In this sample the table shows 100,000 or so distinct CDR3 sequences, approximately 60% of which occur a single time. The ten largest account for roughly 19% of the sample.

Bulk unsorted tissue served as the source for RNA extraction, and RNA quality was assessed using a NanoDrop ND-1000 and an Agilent 2100. For the normal lung samples, distant non-tumor tissue was collected more than 3 cm away from the tumor edge. All donors had newly diagnosed lung cancer, had not received prior chemotherapy, and were admitted for thoracic surgery in China between August and November 2014. Patients who had received previous radiotherapy or chemotherapy, or who had another concurrent cancer, were excluded from the study. Surgical tissue pieces of about 1-2.1 cm3 were preserved in RNAlater solution and were kept at -80 degrees C until use. The germline V gene gives CDR1 as MGHRA and CDR2 as YSYEKL. The CDR3 length is 12 residues, termini included. Of all the DNA, just the CDR3 is kept, 36 bases in frame from base 1. The V and J ends are trimmed by 10 bases and 4 bases, leaving 13 bases between them.

The sequence was collected from a man aged 25-45 years with non-small cell lung cancer. The sequence links TRBV4-1 to TRBJ1-2; a weak D assignment points to TRBD1 (6 bases agree). The sequenced sample consisted of distant non-tumor lung tissue. For the CDR3, the sequence is CANRGQSYGYTI. The nucleotide sequence reads TGCGCCAACCGGGGACAAAGCTATGGCTACACCATC.